The present TCR beta chain was sequenced within a study of T cells in pancreatic ductal adenocarcinoma (dated by TCRdb to 2016 to 2017). General notes on the study: Surgically resected pancreatic ductal adenocarcinoma specimens were analyzed for the quantity, spatial distribution, and characteristics of both suppressive cells and tumor-infiltrating CD8+ T cells, an effort aimed at clarifying the adaptive T-cell response occurring naturally. General findings and caveats noted by the study authors: Since most people with pancreatic cancer show up with disease that cannot be operated on, the resected cohort was biased toward the minority who had early-stage disease. T-cell clonality did not differ significantly between tumor and blood, with mean clonality about 0.1 in tumors and around 0.07 in blood. Compared with tumor samples, blood samples had more total productive templates and 8 to 8.5-fold more unique clonotypes. Comparisons of clonality between tumor and blood may be biased toward lower diversity because tumors are enriched in CD45RO+ effector T cells rather than naive T cells.

The selected pancreatic ductal adenocarcinoma patients had received surgery without neoadjuvant therapy. Peripheral blood was collected in heparin tubes, and PBMCs were isolated by histopaque density gradient and cryopreserved in roughly 9.7% DMSO. The DNeasy Blood and Tissue Kit, with Proteinase K and RNase treatment, was used to extract genomic DNA from more than five PBMC specimens and fewer than ten flash-frozen tumor specimens. TCR beta CDR3 regions were amplified from genomic DNA using the immunoSEQ hsTCRB kit. High-throughput TRB CDR3 sequencing was performed on an Illumina HiSeq system. Per the authors' processing: The immunoSEQ software was used to analyze the sequencing reads, and any nonproductive sequences containing premature stops or frame-shifts were left out. To calculate repertoire clonality, Shannon entropy was normalized by log2 of the number of unique productive sequences, and that value was subtracted from one. TCRdb limited this immuneACCESS table to in-frame rearrangements with V and J called. A share of clones is missing; checked studies link under half to unresolved V genes, and the rest is unexplained. The D gene and trimming were derived from the DNA, and the V and J assignments and clone size from that table. The sample data list some 16,000 clones, and around 90% of these were observed just once. The ten top clones hold 15% to 20% of the sample.

The V end gives up 6 bases and the J end 0 bases, leaving 10 bases in the junction not matched to a gene. Inclusive of the bounding cysteine and phenylalanine, the CDR3 is 18 residues long. The CDR3 DNA has 54 bases and is translated from base 1. The germline V gene provides CDR1 ENHRY and CDR2 SYGVKD. Comment on this clone: The target of this receptor is not known. No quality values exist for individual bases; no much larger clone is one base distant.

The TCR comes from a human donor with pancreatic ductal adenocarcinoma. Sequencing used PBMCs. The sequence links TRBV10-3 to TRBJ2-2, with 10 middle bases fitting TRBD2. The bases read TGTGCCATCAGCAAGTTAGCGGGAGGCCCCGCGAACACCGGGGAGCTGTTTTTT. It encodes CAISKLAGGPANTGELFF.